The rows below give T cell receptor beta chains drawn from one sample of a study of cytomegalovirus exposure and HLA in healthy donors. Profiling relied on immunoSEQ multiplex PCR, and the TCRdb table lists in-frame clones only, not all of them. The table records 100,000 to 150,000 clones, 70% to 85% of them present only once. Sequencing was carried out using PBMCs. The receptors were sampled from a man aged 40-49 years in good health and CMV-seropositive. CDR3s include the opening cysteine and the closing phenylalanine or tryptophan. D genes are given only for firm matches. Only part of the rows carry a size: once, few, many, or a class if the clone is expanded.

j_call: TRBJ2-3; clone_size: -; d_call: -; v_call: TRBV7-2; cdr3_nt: TGTGCCAGCAGCTCCAGCCCATTTGGGGAGGCAGATACGCAGTATTTT; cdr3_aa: CASSSSPFGEADTQYF
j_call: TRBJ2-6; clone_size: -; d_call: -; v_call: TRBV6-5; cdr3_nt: TGTGCCAGCAGTTTGCAGGCCTCTGGGGCCAACGTCCTGACTTTC; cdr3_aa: CASSLQASGANVLTF
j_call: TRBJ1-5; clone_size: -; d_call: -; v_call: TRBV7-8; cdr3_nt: TGTGCCAGCAGCTTAGGGACAGCTAATCAGCCCCAGCATTTT; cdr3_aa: CASSLGTANQPQHF
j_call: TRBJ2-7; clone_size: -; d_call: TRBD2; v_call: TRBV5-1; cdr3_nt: TGCGCCAGCGGCCGATTGAGCGGGAACTCCGAGCAGTACTTC; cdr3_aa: CASGRLSGNSEQYF
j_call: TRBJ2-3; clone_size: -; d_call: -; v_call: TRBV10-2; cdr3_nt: TGCGCCAGCAGTGATGGGCCAAGCACAGATACGCAGTATTTT; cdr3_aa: CASSDGPSTDTQYF
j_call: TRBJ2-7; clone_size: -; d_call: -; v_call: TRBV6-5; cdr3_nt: TGTGCCAGCAGTTACAATCAGGGCCGCGAGCAGTACTTC; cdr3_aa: CASSYNQGREQYF
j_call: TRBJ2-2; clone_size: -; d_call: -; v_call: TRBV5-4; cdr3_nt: TGTGCCAGCAGCCCTCAGGCAGGGGTCTACACCGGGGAGCTGTTTTTT; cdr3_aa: CASSPQAGVYTGELFF
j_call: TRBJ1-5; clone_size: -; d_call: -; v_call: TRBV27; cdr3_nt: TGTGCCAGCAGTTTACCAGGGTACAATCAGCCCCAGCATTTT; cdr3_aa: CASSLPGYNQPQHF
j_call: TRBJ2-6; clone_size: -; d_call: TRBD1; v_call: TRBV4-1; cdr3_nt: TGCGCCAGCAGAAAAAACCCCGGACAGGGGACTGGGGCCAACGTCCTGACTTTC; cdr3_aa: CASRKNPGQGTGANVLTF
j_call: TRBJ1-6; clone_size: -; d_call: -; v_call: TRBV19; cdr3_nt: TGTGCCAGCACACTCAGGGGAAATAATTCACCCCTCCACTTT; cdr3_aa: CASTLRGNNSPLHF
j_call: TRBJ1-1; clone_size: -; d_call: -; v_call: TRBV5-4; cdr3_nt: TGTGCCAGCAGCTTGGCCTTTCAAGGCGGCACTGAAGCTTTCTTT; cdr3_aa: CASSLAFQGGTEAFF
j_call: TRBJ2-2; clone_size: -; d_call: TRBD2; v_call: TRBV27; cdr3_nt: TGTGCCAGCAGTTTAGAAGCGGGGGCCGGGGAGCTGTTTTTT; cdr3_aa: CASSLEAGAGELFF
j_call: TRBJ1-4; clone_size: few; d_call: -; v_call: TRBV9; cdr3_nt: TGTGCCAGCAGCCCAGGCCGATATAATGAAAAACTGTTTTTT; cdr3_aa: CASSPGRYNEKLFF
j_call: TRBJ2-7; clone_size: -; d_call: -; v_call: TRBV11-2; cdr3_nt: TGTGCCAGCAGCTTAGAGGGTGGCGGGGACCCGATTTACGAGCAGTACTTC; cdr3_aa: CASSLEGGGDPIYEQYF
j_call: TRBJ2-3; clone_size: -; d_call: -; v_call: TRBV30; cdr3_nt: TGTGCCTGGACTGACTTTAAAGATACGCAGTATTTT; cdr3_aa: CAWTDFKDTQYF
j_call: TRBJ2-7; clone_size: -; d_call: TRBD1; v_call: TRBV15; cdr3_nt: TGTGCCACCAGCAGAGATTTTGGACAGGGCTCCGAGCAGTACTTC; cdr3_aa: CATSRDFGQGSEQYF